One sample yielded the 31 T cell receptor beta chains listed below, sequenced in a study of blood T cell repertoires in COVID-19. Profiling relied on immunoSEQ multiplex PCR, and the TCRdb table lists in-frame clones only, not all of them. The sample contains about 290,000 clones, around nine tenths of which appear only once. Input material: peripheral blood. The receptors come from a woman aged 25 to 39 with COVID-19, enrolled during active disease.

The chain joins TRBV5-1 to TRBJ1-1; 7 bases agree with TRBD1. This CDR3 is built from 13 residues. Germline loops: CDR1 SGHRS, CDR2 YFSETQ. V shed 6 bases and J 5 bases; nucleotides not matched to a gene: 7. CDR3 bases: TGCGCCAGCACCCCAGGGGGTCGGACTGAAGCTTTCTTT. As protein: CASTPGGRTEAFF.

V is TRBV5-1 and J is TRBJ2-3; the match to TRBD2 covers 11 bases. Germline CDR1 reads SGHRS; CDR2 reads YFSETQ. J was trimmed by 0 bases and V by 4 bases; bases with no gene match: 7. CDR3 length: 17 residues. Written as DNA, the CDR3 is TGCGCCAGCAGCCCTACTAGCGGGGGAGCTAGCACAGATACGCAGTATTTT. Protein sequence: CASSPTSGGASTDTQYF.

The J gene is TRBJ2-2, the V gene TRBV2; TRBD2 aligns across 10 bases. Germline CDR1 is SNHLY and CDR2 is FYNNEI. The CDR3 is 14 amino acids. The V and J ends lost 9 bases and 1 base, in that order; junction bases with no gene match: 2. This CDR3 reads CASWTSGNTGELFF. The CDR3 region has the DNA TGTGCCAGTTGGACTAGCGGGAACACCGGGGAGCTGTTTTTT.

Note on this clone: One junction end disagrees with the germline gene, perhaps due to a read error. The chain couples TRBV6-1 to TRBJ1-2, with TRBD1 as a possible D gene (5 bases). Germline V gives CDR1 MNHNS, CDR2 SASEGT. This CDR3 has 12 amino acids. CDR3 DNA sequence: TGTGCCAGCAGTGAAGCACCAAGATCCGGGGGATTC. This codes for CASSEAPRSGGF.

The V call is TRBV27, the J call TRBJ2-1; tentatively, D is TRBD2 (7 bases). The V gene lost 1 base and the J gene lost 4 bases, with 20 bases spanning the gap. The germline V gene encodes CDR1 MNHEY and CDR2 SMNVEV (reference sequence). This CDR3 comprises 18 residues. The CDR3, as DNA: TGTGCCAGCAGTTTATTAAGGGGGGAAGGGGGGGCTTACAATGAGCAGTTCTTC. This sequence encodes CASSLLRGEGGAYNEQFF.

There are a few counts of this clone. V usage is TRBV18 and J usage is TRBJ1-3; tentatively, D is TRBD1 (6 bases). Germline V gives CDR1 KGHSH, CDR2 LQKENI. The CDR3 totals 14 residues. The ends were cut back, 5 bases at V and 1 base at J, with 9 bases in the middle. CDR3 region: CASSSQGSGNTIYF. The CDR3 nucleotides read TGTGCCAGCTCATCGCAGGGGTCTGGAAACACCATATATTTT. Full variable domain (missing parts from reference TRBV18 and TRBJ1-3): NAGVMQNPRHLVRRRGQEARLRCSPMKGHSHVYWYRQLPEEGLKFMVYLQKENIIDESGMPKERFSAEFPKEGPSILRIQQVVRGDSAAYFCASSSQGSGNTIYFGEGSWLTVV.

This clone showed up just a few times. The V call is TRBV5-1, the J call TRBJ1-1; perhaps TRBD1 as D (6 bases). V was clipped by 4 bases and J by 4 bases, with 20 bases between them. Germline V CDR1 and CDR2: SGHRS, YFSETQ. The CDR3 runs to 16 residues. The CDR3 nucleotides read TGCGCCAGCAGCATGGGCGGTACAGGGAGCGGCACTGAAGCTTTCTTT. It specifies CASSMGGTGSGTEAFF.

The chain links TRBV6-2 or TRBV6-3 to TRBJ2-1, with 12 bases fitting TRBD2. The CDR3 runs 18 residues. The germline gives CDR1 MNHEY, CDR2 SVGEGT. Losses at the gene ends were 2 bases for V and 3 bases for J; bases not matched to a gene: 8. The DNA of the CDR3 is TGTGCCAGCAGTTACGCTAGCGGGGGGGCCCCTAACTACAATGAGCAGTTCTTC. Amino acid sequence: CASSYASGGAPNYNEQFF.

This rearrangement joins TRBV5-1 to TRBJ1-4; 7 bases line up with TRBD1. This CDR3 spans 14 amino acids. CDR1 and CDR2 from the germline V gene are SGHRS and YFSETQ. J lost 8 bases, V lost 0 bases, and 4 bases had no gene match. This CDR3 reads CASSLEGTEEKLFF. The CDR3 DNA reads TGCGCCAGCAGCTTGGAGGGGACAGAAGAAAAACTGTTTTTT. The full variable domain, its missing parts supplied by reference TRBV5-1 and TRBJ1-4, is KAGVTQTPRYLIKTRGQQVTLSCSPISGHRSVSWYQQTPGQGLQFLFEYFSETQRNKGNFPGRFSGRQFSNSRSEMNVSTLELGDSALYLCASSLEGTEEKLFFGSGTQLSVL.

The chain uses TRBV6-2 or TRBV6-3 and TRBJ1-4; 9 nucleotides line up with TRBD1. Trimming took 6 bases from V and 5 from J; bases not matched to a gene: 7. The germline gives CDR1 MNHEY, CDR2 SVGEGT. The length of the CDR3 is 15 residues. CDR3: CASSLLGQGNEKLFF. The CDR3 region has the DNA TGTGCCAGCAGCCTGCTAGGACAGGGGAATGAAAAACTGTTTTTT.

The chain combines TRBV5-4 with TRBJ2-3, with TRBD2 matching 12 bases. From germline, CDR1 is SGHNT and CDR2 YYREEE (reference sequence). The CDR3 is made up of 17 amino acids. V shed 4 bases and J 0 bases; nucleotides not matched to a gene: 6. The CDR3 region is CASSLGLAGPSTDTQYF. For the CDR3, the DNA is TGTGCCAGCAGCCTGGGACTAGCGGGCCCGAGCACAGATACGCAGTATTTT. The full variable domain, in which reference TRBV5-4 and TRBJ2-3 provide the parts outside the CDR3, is ETGVTQSPTHLIKTRGQQVTLRCSSQSGHNTVSWYQQALGQGPQFIFQYYREEENGRGNFPPRFSGLQFPNYSSELNVNALELDDSALYLCASSLGLAGPSTDTQYFGPGTRLTVL.

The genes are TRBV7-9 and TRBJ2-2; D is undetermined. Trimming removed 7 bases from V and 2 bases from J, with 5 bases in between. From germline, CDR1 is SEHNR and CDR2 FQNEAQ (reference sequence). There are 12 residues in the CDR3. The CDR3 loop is CASKPNTGELFF. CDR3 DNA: TGTGCCAGCAAGCCAAACACCGGGGAGCTGTTTTTT.

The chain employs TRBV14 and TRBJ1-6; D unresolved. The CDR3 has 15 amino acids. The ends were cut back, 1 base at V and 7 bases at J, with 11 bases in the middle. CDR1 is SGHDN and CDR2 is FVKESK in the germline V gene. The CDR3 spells CASSQAVSVNSPLHF. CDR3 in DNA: TGTGCCAGCAGCCAAGCCGTCAGTGTAAATTCACCCCTCCACTTT.

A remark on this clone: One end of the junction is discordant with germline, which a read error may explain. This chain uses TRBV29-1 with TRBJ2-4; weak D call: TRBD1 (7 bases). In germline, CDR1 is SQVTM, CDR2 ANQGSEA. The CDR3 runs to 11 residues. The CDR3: CSVRQGSGLDF. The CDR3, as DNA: TGCAGCGTTCGACAGGGTAGCGGTCTGGACTTC.

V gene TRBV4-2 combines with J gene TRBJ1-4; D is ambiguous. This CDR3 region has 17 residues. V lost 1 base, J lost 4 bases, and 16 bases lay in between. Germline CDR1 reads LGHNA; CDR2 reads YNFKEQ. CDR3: CASSQVTPGRGNEKLFF. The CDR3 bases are TGTGCCAGCAGCCAAGTGACCCCAGGCCGGGGTAATGAAAAACTGTTTTTT.

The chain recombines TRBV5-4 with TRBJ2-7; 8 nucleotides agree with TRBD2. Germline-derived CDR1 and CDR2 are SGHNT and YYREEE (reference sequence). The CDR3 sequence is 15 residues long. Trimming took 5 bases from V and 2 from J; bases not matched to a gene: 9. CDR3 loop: CASSPGGRSTYEQYF. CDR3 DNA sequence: TGTGCCAGCAGTCCGGGGGGGCGAAGCACCTACGAGCAGTACTTC.

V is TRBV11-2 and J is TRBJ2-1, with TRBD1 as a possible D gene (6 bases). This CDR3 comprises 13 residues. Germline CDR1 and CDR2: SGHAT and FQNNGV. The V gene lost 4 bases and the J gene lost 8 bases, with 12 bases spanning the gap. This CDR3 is CASSSIRQDEQFF. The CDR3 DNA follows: TGTGCCAGCAGCTCAATTCGACAGGATGAGCAGTTCTTC.

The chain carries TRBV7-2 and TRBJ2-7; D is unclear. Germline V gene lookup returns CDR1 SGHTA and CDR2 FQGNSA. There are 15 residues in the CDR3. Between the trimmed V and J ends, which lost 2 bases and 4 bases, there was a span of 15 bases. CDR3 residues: CASSLFSRSSYEQYF. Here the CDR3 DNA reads TGTGCCAGCAGCTTATTCTCGAGGAGTAGTTACGAGCAGTACTTC.

DNA for the CDR3: TGTGCCAGCAGTTTTCCCGGCGGGCGTAACTATGGCTACACCTTC. This gives the protein CASSFPGGRNYGYTF. The chain uses TRBV28 and TRBJ1-2, with D unresolved. The CDR3 contains 15 residues. CDR1 MDHEN and CDR2 SYDVKM come from the germline V gene. Between the trimmed V and J ends, which lost 3 bases and 1 base, there was a span of 12 bases.

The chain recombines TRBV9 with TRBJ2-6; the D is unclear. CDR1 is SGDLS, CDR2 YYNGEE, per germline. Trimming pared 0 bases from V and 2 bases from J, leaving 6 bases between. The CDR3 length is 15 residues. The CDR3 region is CASSVGGAGANVLTF. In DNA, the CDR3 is TGTGCCAGCAGCGTAGGCGGCGCTGGGGCCAACGTCCTGACTTTC.

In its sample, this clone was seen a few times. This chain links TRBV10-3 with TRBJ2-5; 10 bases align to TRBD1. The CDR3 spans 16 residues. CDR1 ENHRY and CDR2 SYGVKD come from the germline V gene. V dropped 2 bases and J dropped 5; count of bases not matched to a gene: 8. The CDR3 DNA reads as TGTGCCATCAGTGAGGGAGGACAGGGGGTGTCGGAGACCCAGTACTTC. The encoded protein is CAISEGGQGVSETQYF.

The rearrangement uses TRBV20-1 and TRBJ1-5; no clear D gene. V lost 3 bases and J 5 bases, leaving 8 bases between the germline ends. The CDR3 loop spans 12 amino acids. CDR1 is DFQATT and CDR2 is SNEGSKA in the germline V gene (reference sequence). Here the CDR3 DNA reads TGCAGTGCTAGTCCAGGCGATCAGCCCCAGCATTTT. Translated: CSASPGDQPQHF.

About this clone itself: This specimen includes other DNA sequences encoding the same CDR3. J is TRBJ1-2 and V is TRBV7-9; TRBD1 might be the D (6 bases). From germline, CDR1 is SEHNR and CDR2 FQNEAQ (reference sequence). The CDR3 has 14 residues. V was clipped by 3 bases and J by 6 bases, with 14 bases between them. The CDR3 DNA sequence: TGTGCCAGCAGCTTGGACAATTACAGGGATGGCTACACCTTC. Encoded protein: CASSLDNYRDGYTF.

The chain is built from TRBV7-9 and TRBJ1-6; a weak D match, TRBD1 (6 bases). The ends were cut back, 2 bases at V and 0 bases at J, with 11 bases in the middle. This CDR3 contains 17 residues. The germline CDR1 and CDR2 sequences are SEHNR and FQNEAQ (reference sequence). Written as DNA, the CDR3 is TGTGCCAGCAGCTTATTAGGACAGCGCTCCTATAATTCACCCCTCCACTTT. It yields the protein CASSLLGQRSYNSPLHF.

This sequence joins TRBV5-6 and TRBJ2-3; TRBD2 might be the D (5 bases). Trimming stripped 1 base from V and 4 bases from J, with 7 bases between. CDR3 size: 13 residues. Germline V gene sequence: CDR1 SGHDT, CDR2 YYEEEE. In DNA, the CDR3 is TGTGCCAGCAGCTTGATGAGGGCAGATACGCAGTATTTT. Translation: CASSLMRADTQYF.

Here the CDR3 DNA reads TGTGCCAGCAGCCAGCGGTTGGGGGGACAGCATTTAACTGAAGCTTTCTTT. Residues: CASSQRLGGQHLTEAFF. The chain has TRBV14 and TRBJ1-1; 7 nucleotides match TRBD1. This CDR3 is built from 17 residues. Germline V gives CDR1 SGHDN, CDR2 FVKESK. V shed 3 bases, J shed 5 bases, and the junction held 15 bases outside the gene matches.

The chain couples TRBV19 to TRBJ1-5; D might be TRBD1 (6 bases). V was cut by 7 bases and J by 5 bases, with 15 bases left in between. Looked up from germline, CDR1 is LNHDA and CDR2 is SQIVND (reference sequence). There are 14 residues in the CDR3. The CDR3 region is CASTTTGTHQPQHF. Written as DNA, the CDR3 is TGTGCCAGTACCACTACAGGGACCCATCAGCCCCAGCATTTT.

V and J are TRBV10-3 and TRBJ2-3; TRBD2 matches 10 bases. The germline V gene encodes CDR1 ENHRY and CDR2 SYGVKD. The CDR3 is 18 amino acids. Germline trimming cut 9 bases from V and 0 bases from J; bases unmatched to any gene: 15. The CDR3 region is CAIGGLAGVNPSTDTQYF. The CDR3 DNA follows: TGTGCCATTGGGGGTCTAGCGGGGGTAAACCCTAGCACAGATACGCAGTATTTT.

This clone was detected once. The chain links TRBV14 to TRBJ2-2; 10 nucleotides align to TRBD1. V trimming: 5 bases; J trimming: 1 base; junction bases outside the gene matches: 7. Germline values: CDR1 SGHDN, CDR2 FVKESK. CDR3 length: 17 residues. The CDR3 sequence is CASSIGTGDGNTGELFF. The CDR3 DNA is TGTGCCAGCAGCATCGGGACAGGGGACGGGAACACCGGGGAGCTGTTTTTT.

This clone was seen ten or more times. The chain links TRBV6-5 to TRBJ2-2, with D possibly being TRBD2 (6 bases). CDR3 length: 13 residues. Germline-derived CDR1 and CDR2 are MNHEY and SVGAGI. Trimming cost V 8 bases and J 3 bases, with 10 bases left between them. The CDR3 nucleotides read TGTGCCAGCGCGACGGGGGACACCGGGGAGCTGTTTTTT. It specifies CASATGDTGELFF.

The CDR3 spells CASSYPNGESTDTQYF. The CDR3 nucleotides read TGTGCCAGCAGTTACCCTAACGGGGAGAGCACAGATACGCAGTATTTT. The V call is TRBV6-5, the J call TRBJ2-3; D may be TRBD2 (5 bases). Germline CDR1 and CDR2: MNHEY and SVGAGI. This CDR3 contains 16 residues. V was shortened by 2 bases and J by 0 bases, with 12 bases between the two germline ends.